The rows below give T cell receptor beta chains drawn from one sample of a study of cytomegalovirus exposure and HLA in healthy donors. Sequenced by immunoSEQ multiplex PCR; TCRdb stores in-frame clones only, minus some. Of approximately 80,000 clones detected, about three quarters appear once; the ten largest clones hold roughly 2.6%. The specimen was PBMCs. Source of these receptors: a male donor in good health and CMV-seropositive. The CDR3 runs from the conserved cysteine through the conserved F or W. Each record gives: clone size, V gene, CDR3 length, D gene, J gene, CDR3 DNA, CDR3 protein. The D gene is left open where the match is weak. Not all rows give a size; the values are once, few, many and, for expanded clones, a class.

clone size: -
V gene: TRBV19
CDR3 length: 15
D gene: TRBD1
J gene: TRBJ1-5
CDR3 DNA: TGTGCCAGTATTTCGACAGGGGGGAGCAATCAGCCCCAGCATTTT
CDR3 protein: CASISTGGSNQPQHF

clone size: -
V gene: TRBV9
CDR3 length: 15
D gene: TRBD2
J gene: TRBJ2-1
CDR3 DNA: TGTGCCAGCAGCCCCCGACTAGCGGGCTACAATGAGCAGTTCTTC
CDR3 protein: CASSPRLAGYNEQFF

clone size: -
V gene: TRBV13
CDR3 length: 17
D gene: -
J gene: TRBJ1-4
CDR3 DNA: TGTGCCAGCAGCTACTCCAGAGAGGGGGGGACTAATGAAAAACTGTTTTTT
CDR3 protein: CASSYSREGGTNEKLFF

clone size: -
V gene: TRBV19
CDR3 length: 15
D gene: -
J gene: TRBJ2-3
CDR3 DNA: TGTGCCTCTACATTAAGGGGGGAGGGCGCAGATACGCAGTATTTT
CDR3 protein: CASTLRGEGADTQYF

clone size: once
V gene: TRBV28
CDR3 length: 13
D gene: -
J gene: TRBJ1-2
CDR3 DNA: TGTGCCAGCAGTCCCGGACAGAACTATGGCTACACCTTC
CDR3 protein: CASSPGQNYGYTF

clone size: -
V gene: TRBV28
CDR3 length: 16
D gene: TRBD1
J gene: TRBJ2-7
CDR3 DNA: TGTGCCAGCAGTCCCACCCAGGATAGGGGGCTCTACGAGCAGTACTTC
CDR3 protein: CASSPTQDRGLYEQYF

clone size: -
V gene: TRBV2
CDR3 length: 15
D gene: -
J gene: TRBJ1-5
CDR3 DNA: TGTGCCAGCAGCCCCACTACATACGGCAATCAGCCCCAGCATTTT
CDR3 protein: CASSPTTYGNQPQHF

clone size: -
V gene: TRBV28
CDR3 length: 13
D gene: -
J gene: TRBJ2-7
CDR3 DNA: TGTGCCAGCAGTGTAAGTTTACCGGGGGAGCAGTACTTC
CDR3 protein: CASSVSLPGEQYF

clone size: -
V gene: TRBV19
CDR3 length: 13
D gene: -
J gene: TRBJ2-7
CDR3 DNA: TGTGCCAGTAAATCCCGGCAGGGCTACGAGCAGTACTTC
CDR3 protein: CASKSRQGYEQYF

clone size: -
V gene: TRBV4-1
CDR3 length: 14
D gene: -
J gene: TRBJ2-5
CDR3 DNA: TGCGCCAGCAGCCAAGTCCTACTTAAAGAGACCCAGTACTTC
CDR3 protein: CASSQVLLKETQYF

clone size: -
V gene: TRBV7-3
CDR3 length: 13
D gene: -
J gene: TRBJ2-2
CDR3 DNA: TGTGCCAGCAGCTCCACGAACACCGGGGAGCTGTTTTTT
CDR3 protein: CASSSTNTGELFF

clone size: -
V gene: TRBV25-1
CDR3 length: 14
D gene: TRBD2
J gene: TRBJ2-7
CDR3 DNA: TGTGCCAGCAGTGAGAAAGGACTAGCCTACGAGCAGTACTTC
CDR3 protein: CASSEKGLAYEQYF

clone size: -
V gene: TRBV19
CDR3 length: 13
D gene: -
J gene: TRBJ1-2
CDR3 DNA: TGTGCCAGTAGTATTGCAGGGGACTATGGCTACACCTTC
CDR3 protein: CASSIAGDYGYTF

clone size: -
V gene: TRBV11-3
CDR3 length: 15
D gene: TRBD2
J gene: TRBJ2-7
CDR3 DNA: TGTGCCAGCAGCTTGACTAGCGGGAGTTCCTACGAGCAGTACTTC
CDR3 protein: CASSLTSGSSYEQYF

clone size: -
V gene: TRBV10-3
CDR3 length: 16
D gene: TRBD2
J gene: TRBJ2-2
CDR3 DNA: TGTGCCATCGCTTTTGGCGCGGGAGGGCCCACCGGGGAGCTGTTTTTT
CDR3 protein: CAIAFGAGGPTGELFF

clone size: few
V gene: TRBV25-1
CDR3 length: 13
D gene: TRBD1
J gene: TRBJ1-1
CDR3 DNA: TGTGCCAGCAGGGCCCCAGACAGGGGGAGAGCTTTCTTT
CDR3 protein: CASRAPDRGRAFF

clone size: few
V gene: TRBV5-6
CDR3 length: 16
D gene: TRBD2
J gene: TRBJ2-7
CDR3 DNA: TGTGCCAGCACCCCGGGGGGTAGCGGGAGCTCCTACGAGCAGTACTTC
CDR3 protein: CASTPGGSGSSYEQYF

clone size: -
V gene: TRBV5-4
CDR3 length: 17
D gene: TRBD2
J gene: TRBJ2-5
CDR3 DNA: TGTGCCAGCAGCTTCTCGGCGGGAGGGCAAATCGGTGAGACCCAGTACTTC
CDR3 protein: CASSFSAGGQIGETQYF

clone size: -
V gene: TRBV5-1
CDR3 length: 18
D gene: TRBD1
J gene: TRBJ2-5
CDR3 DNA: TGCGCCAGCAGCGGGGGGACAGGGGGCATCGGATATTTGGAGACCCAGTACTTC
CDR3 protein: CASSGGTGGIGYLETQYF

clone size: -
V gene: TRBV7-9
CDR3 length: 15
D gene: TRBD2
J gene: TRBJ2-1
CDR3 DNA: TGTGCCAGCTATAGGACTAGCGGACACTACAATGAGCAGTTCTTC
CDR3 protein: CASYRTSGHYNEQFF

clone size: -
V gene: TRBV25-1
CDR3 length: 13
D gene: -
J gene: TRBJ1-6
CDR3 DNA: TGTGCCAGCAGTGTGCAGGGGAATTCACCCCTCCACTTT
CDR3 protein: CASSVQGNSPLHF

clone size: -
V gene: TRBV18
CDR3 length: 15
D gene: -
J gene: TRBJ2-1
CDR3 DNA: TGTGCCAGCTCACCACAATTGGTGGTCGGGGATGAGCAGTTCTTC
CDR3 protein: CASSPQLVVGDEQFF

clone size: -
V gene: TRBV7-2
CDR3 length: 18
D gene: TRBD2
J gene: TRBJ2-3
CDR3 DNA: TGTGCCAGCAGCTTAGTTTCCCTAGCGGGGAAGTTTACAGATACGCAGTATTTT
CDR3 protein: CASSLVSLAGKFTDTQYF

clone size: -
V gene: TRBV25-1
CDR3 length: 16
D gene: -
J gene: TRBJ2-7
CDR3 DNA: TGTGCCAGCAGTGAATCCCCAGGGTTAGGATCCTACGAGCAGTACTTC
CDR3 protein: CASSESPGLGSYEQYF